Below, 30 T cell receptor beta chains from the same sample are listed, as sequenced in a study of HIV-infected children after antiretroviral therapy interruption. The treatment is: PENTA 11 planned treatment interruption arm or continuous ART arm. RNA-based 3' RACE libraries used unique molecular identifiers. TCRdb analysed the 3' RACE reads with MiXCR anew, one entry per CDR3 protein. The sample contains under 50,000 distinct CDR3 sequences, around 4.7% of which appear only once. This material consisted of CD45RA+ CD4+ T cells from PBMCs, pooled from several time points, taken from a donor given antiretroviral therapy, either interrupted or continuous. Subset meaning: naive CD4+ CD45RA+ CD45RO- T cells. These receptors all come from a pool of human donors with HIV.

This clonotype showed up many times. The chain recombines TRBV15 with TRBJ1-5; no clear D gene. Germline V gives CDR1 LNHNV, CDR2 YYDKDF (reference sequence). Trimming pared 0 bases from V and 0 bases from J, leaving 3 bases between. The CDR3 consists of 14 residues. In DNA, the CDR3 is TGTGCCACCAGCAGAGAACTTAGCAATCAGCCCCAGCATTTT. This gives the protein CATSRELSNQPQHF.

Many counts were recorded for this clonotype. This rearrangement joins TRBV4-1 to TRBJ1-1, with D tentatively TRBD1 (6 bases). The CDR3 extends over 15 amino acids. V lost 0 bases to trimming and J lost 3 bases, with 11 bases between them. Looked up from germline, CDR1 is MGHRA and CDR2 is YSYEKL. As DNA, the CDR3 is TGCGCCAGCAGCCAAGAAGGGGACACGGACACTGAAGCTTTCTTT. As protein: CASSQEGDTDTEAFF.

This clonotype was counted at least ten times. This sequence joins TRBV12-3 or TRBV12-4 and TRBJ2-7; TRBD1 agrees at 10 bases. The CDR3 runs to 14 residues. V trimming: 2 bases; J trimming: 5 bases; junction bases outside the gene matches: 3. The CDR3 loop reads CASSLRTGGHEQYF. CDR3 in DNA: TGTGCCAGCAGTTTAAGGACAGGGGGTCACGAGCAGTACTTC.

There are many counts of this clonotype. The chain couples TRBV27 to TRBJ2-3; D gene ambiguous. CDR3 length equals 14 residues. V gave up 2 bases and J gave up 1 base, with 7 bases separating them. Germline CDR1 reads MNHEY; CDR2 reads SMNVEV (reference sequence). The chain's CDR3 is CASSLRQGTDTQYF. CDR3 sequence (DNA): TGTGCCAGCAGTTTAAGGCAGGGCACAGATACGCAGTATTTT.

This clonotype was found many times. The DNA for the CDR3 is TGTGCCAGCAGCAAGATCCCCGGCACTGAAGCTTTCTTT. This gives the protein CASSKIPGTEAFF. This rearrangement joins TRBV7-2 to TRBJ1-1; D is ambiguous. The CDR3 has 13 amino acids. CDR1 and CDR2 from the germline V gene are SGHTA and FQGNSA. V gave up 5 bases and J gave up 4 bases, with 11 bases separating them.

This clonotype was found many times. The chain combines TRBV12-3 or TRBV12-4 with TRBJ2-1, with D possibly TRBD1 on 5 matching bases. There are 14 residues in the CDR3. V lost 6 bases to trimming and J lost 4 bases, with 13 bases between them. CDR3 in DNA: TGTGCCAGCAGAGGGGCTCCAAAGTACAATGAGCAGTTCTTC. It codes for CASRGAPKYNEQFF.

In this sample, this clonotype turned up many times. This sequence joins TRBV5-4 and TRBJ1-2; D is perhaps TRBD1 (6 bases). CDR3 length: 15 amino acids. CDR1 and CDR2 from the germline V gene are SGHNT and YYREEE (reference sequence). The ends were cut back, 4 bases at V and 2 bases at J, with 15 bases in the middle. The chain's CDR3 is CASSTGTGLNYGYTF. The DNA for the CDR3 is TGTGCCAGCAGCACCGGAACAGGGTTAAACTATGGCTACACCTTC.

This chain joins TRBV2 and TRBJ1-2, with D possibly TRBD1 on 6 matching bases. The V end lost 2 bases, the J end lost 3 bases, and 10 bases lay between the germline ends. This CDR3 is built from 14 residues. Germline CDR1 is SNHLY and CDR2 is FYNNEI. The CDR3 nucleotides are TGTGCCAGCAGTGAAATCGCAGGGGACTATGGCTACACCTTC. Translated, it gives CASSEIAGDYGYTF.

This clonotype showed up many times. The chain has TRBV2 and TRBJ1-6, with D unresolved. V was pared by 6 bases and J by 7 bases, with 10 bases between. The CDR3 has 13 residues. Germline V gives CDR1 SNHLY, CDR2 FYNNEI. The CDR3 protein is CASRFDPNSPLHF. CDR3 DNA: TGTGCCAGCAGATTTGACCCCAATTCACCCCTCCACTTT.

The CDR3 bases are TGCAGTGCTATTTTGGCTGGGGCCAACGTCCTGACTTTC. Translating gives CSAILAGANVLTF. The V call is TRBV20-1, the J call TRBJ2-6; D gene uncertain. The germline gives CDR1 DFQATT, CDR2 SNEGSKA (reference sequence). V was cut by 4 bases and J by 2 bases, with 6 bases left in between. The CDR3 is made up of 13 amino acids.

This clonotype was picked up many times. The rearrangement links TRBV12-3 or TRBV12-4 to TRBJ2-3; 8 bases align to TRBD1. The V segment lost 3 bases and the J segment 4 bases; nucleotides outside the gene matches: 6. This CDR3 spans 15 amino acids. CDR3 sequence: CASSLAGGLADTQYF. CDR3 sequence (DNA): TGTGCCAGCAGTTTGGCAGGGGGCCTCGCAGATACGCAGTATTTT.

This clonotype was detected ten times or more. This chain's CDR3 is CASSPPGSPNTEAFF. The CDR3 DNA sequence: TGTGCCAGCTCACCACCAGGGTCCCCTAACACTGAAGCTTTCTTT. V is TRBV18 and J is TRBJ1-1; D is unresolved. Trimming left V 0 bases short and J 2 bases short, with 10 bases between. The CDR3 runs 15 residues. Germline lookup yields CDR1 KGHSH and CDR2 LQKENI.

The chain couples TRBV15 to TRBJ2-7; a possible D gene is TRBD2 (5 bases). CDR3 length equals 15 residues. From germline, CDR1 is LNHNV and CDR2 YYDKDF (reference sequence). Trimming took off 1 base at V and 0 bases at J, with 10 bases between the two ends. DNA of the CDR3: TGTGCCACCAGCAGAGGGACTGGGGTCTCCTACGAGCAGTACTTC. Its translation is CATSRGTGVSYEQYF. The whole variable domain, remainder taken from reference TRBV15 and TRBJ2-7, is DAMVIQNPRYQVTQFGKPVTLSCSQTLNHNVMYWYQQKSSQAPKLLFHYYDKDFNNEADTPDNFQSRRPNTSFCFLDIRSPGLGDTAMYLCATSRGTGVSYEQYFGPGTRLTVT.

The table lists this clonotype with many counts. The chain has TRBV28 and TRBJ1-6; D call uncertain. The V end lost 6 bases, the J end lost 5 bases, and 8 bases lay between the germline ends. CDR3 length: 13 amino acids. CDR1 MDHEN and CDR2 SYDVKM come from the germline V gene. The CDR3 coding sequence is TGTGCCAGCAGGAACGGGAATAATTCACCCCTCCACTTT. This encodes CASRNGNNSPLHF.

The J gene is TRBJ2-3, the V gene TRBV10-3; unclear D gene. The CDR3 contains 15 residues. Germline V gene data show CDR1 as ENHRY and CDR2 as SYGVKD. V lost 2 bases and J lost 6, with 15 bases in between. The CDR3 DNA reads as TGTGCCATCAGTGAGCCCTTACTTACCCGGGATACGCAGTATTTT. Translation gives CAISEPLLTRDTQYF.

This clonotype was detected many times. This chain links TRBV2 with TRBJ2-1; a weak D match, TRBD1 (6 bases). This CDR3 contains 12 residues. V was cut by 5 bases and J by 14 bases, with 16 bases left in between. Germline-derived CDR1 and CDR2 are SNHLY and FYNNEI. CDR3 sequence (DNA): TGTGCCAGCAGTACCAGGACCGAGGGGGAGTTCTTC. The encoded protein is CASSTRTEGEFF.

This clonotype was recorded many times. The CDR3 protein is CASSRRTGGLNEQYF. The CDR3 nucleotides read TGTGCCAGCAGCCGTCGGACAGGGGGGTTAAACGAGCAGTACTTC. V and J are TRBV7-8 and TRBJ2-7; 10 positions agree with TRBD1. The germline gives CDR1 SGHVS, CDR2 FQNEAQ. The ends lost 5 bases at V and 5 bases at J; junction bases unmatched: 9. The CDR3 is 15 amino acids.

This clonotype was counted at least ten times. The chain employs TRBV6-5 and TRBJ2-3; D uncertain. Germline V CDR1 and CDR2: MNHEY, SVGAGI. V was cut by 4 bases and J by 2 bases, with 10 bases left in between. The CDR3 covers 14 residues. This CDR3 is CASSSLTSTDTQYF. The CDR3, as DNA: TGTGCCAGCAGTTCCCTCACCTCCACAGATACGCAGTATTTT.

This chain joins TRBV14 and TRBJ2-3, with 7 positions matching TRBD2. In germline, CDR1 is SGHDN, CDR2 FVKESK. Trimming at V came to 4 bases and at J to 5 bases, leaving 12 bases not matched to a gene. The CDR3 has 16 residues. CDR3 bases: TGTGCCAGCAGCCGTATCACTGCGGGGGTTCAAGATACGCAGTATTTT. This encodes CASSRITAGVQDTQYF.

This clonotype came up a few times. V gene TRBV15 combines with J gene TRBJ2-7, with 7 bases that match TRBD1. Looked up from germline, CDR1 is LNHNV and CDR2 is YYDKDF (reference sequence). CDR3 length: 16 amino acids. The trim removed 3 bases at V and 0 bases at J, leaving 8 bases unmatched. For the CDR3, the DNA is TGTGCCACCAGCAGGGAGTTCACAGGGGACTCCTACGAGCAGTACTTC. Encoded protein: CATSREFTGDSYEQYF.

This clonotype was seen at least ten times. This chain uses TRBV24-1 with TRBJ2-7, with D uncertain. This CDR3 spans 14 amino acids. Trimming removed 4 bases at V and 2 bases at J, with 11 bases between. Germline V gene lookup returns CDR1 KGHDR and CDR2 SFDVKD. The CDR3 nucleotides read TGTGCCACCAGTGACTTACAGCAGCCCTACGAGCAGTACTTC. It specifies CATSDLQQPYEQYF.

This clonotype is medium-sized within its sample. V and J are TRBV12-3 or TRBV12-4 and TRBJ2-3; 8 bases map to TRBD2. This CDR3 has 16 amino acids. V was clipped by 7 bases and J by 5 bases; unmatched bases: 14. The CDR3 is CASTAERGNNRDTQYF. CDR3 DNA sequence: TGTGCCAGCACGGCTGAGCGGGGGAATAATAGAGATACGCAGTATTTT.

This clonotype occurred many times. The chain employs TRBV2 and TRBJ1-1; 7 bases fit TRBD1. From germline, CDR1 is SNHLY and CDR2 FYNNEI. Trimming cost V 7 bases and J 5 bases; bases outside gene matches: 7. The CDR3 runs 13 residues. For the CDR3, the DNA is TGTGCCAGCAAATCAACAGGGGCGACTGAAGCTTTCTTT. Amino acids: CASKSTGATEAFF.

This clonotype has only one observation. V gene TRBV2 combines with J gene TRBJ2-1, with D maybe TRBD1 (6 bases). This CDR3 comprises 15 residues. V was trimmed by 6 bases and J by 7 bases, leaving 19 bases between them. Germline V gene sequence: CDR1 SNHLY, CDR2 FYNNEI. CDR3 in amino acids: CASRDTTGWGNEQFF. The CDR3 nucleotides read TGTGCCAGCAGAGATACGACAGGATGGGGAAATGAGCAGTTCTTC.

This clonotype showed up many times. The rearrangement uses TRBV7-9 and TRBJ1-5, with TRBD1 as a possible D gene (5 bases). Germline-derived CDR1 and CDR2 are SEHNR and FQNEAQ (reference sequence). Trimming removed 5 bases at V and 3 bases at J, with 17 bases between. The CDR3 extends over 16 amino acids. For the CDR3, the DNA is TGTGCCAGCAGCGCCATAGGGGAGCACAACAATCAGCCCCAGCATTTT. It codes for CASSAIGEHNNQPQHF.

In the case of this clonotype: One end of the junction is discordant with germline, which a read error may explain. V usage is TRBV2 and J usage is TRBJ2-3; D possibly corresponds to TRBD1 (5 bases). The CDR3 runs to 14 residues. CDR1 and CDR2 from the germline V gene are SNHLY and FYNNEI. The CDR3 DNA reads TGTGCCAGCAGGGAAGGGGTCCTCACAGATACGCAGTATTTT. Protein sequence: CASREGVLTDTQYF. The full variable domain, in which reference TRBV2 and TRBJ2-3 provide the parts outside the CDR3, is EPEVTQTPSHQVTQMGQEVILRCVPISNHLYFYWYRQILGQKVEFLVSFYNNEISEKSEIFDDQFSVERPDGSNFTLKIRSTKLEDSAMYFCASREGVLTDTQYFGPGTRLTVL.

There are many counts of this clonotype. The rearrangement uses TRBV28 and TRBJ2-1; 8 bases map to TRBD2. CDR1 and CDR2 (germline): MDHEN, SYDVKM. CDR3 length: 11 amino acids. Losses at the gene ends were 5 bases for V and 10 bases for J; bases not matched to a gene: 1. CDR3 sequence reads: CASSKRGEQFF. DNA for the CDR3: TGTGCCAGCAGTAAGCGGGGGGAGCAGTTCTTC.

This clonotype has ten or more counts. This chain uses TRBV6-2 or TRBV6-3 with TRBJ2-3; 13 bases fit TRBD2. The V gene's germline CDR1 is MNHEY and CDR2 SVGEGT. V dropped 0 bases and J dropped 8; count of bases not matched to a gene: 8. The CDR3 covers 17 residues. The CDR3 region is CASSYSTSGGPQGTQYF. In DNA form, the CDR3 reads TGTGCCAGCAGTTACTCGACTAGCGGGGGGCCCCAAGGTACGCAGTATTTT.

This clonotype was observed at least ten times. V usage is TRBV6-1 and J usage is TRBJ2-7; no clear D gene. Trimming took off 4 bases at V and 3 bases at J, with 7 bases between the two ends. Germline CDR1 is MNHNS and CDR2 is SASEGT. CDR3 length: 12 amino acids. The CDR3 spells CASSGPYYEQYF. The CDR3 DNA is TGTGCCAGCAGTGGGCCGTACTACGAGCAGTACTTC.

This clonotype was seen more than once but under ten times. The rearrangement links TRBV2 to TRBJ2-3; 10 nucleotides agree with TRBD2. The CDR3 runs to 14 residues. Trimming took 7 bases from V and 6 from J; bases not matched to a gene: 7. Germline V gene sequence: CDR1 SNHLY, CDR2 FYNNEI. CDR3 nucleotide sequence: TGTGCCAGCACCCTAGTGGGACTAGCGGATACGCAGTATTTT. Encoded protein: CASTLVGLADTQYF. Based on the CDR3 plus reference TRBV2 and TRBJ2-3, the full variable domain is EPEVTQTPSHQVTQMGQEVILRCVPISNHLYFYWYRQILGQKVEFLVSFYNNEISEKSEIFDDQFSVERPDGSNFTLKIRSTKLEDSAMYFCASTLVGLADTQYFGPGTRLTVL.